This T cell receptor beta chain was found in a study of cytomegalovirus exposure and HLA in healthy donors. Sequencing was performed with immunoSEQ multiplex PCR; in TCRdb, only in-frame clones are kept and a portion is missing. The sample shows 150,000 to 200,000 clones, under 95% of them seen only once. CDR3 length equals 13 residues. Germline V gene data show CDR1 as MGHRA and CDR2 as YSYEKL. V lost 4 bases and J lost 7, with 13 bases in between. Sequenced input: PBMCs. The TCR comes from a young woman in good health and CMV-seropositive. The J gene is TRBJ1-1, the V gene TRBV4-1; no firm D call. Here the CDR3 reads CASSPLELYEAFF. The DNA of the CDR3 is TGCGCCAGCAGCCCCCTCGAACTGTATGAAGCTTTCTTT.